This TCR beta chain originates from a study of CD8 T cells in Susac syndrome. Reverse transcription of about 0.45 to 1 ug RNA was performed with random hexamers. Each CDR3 protein gets one entry after TCRdb re-called the immunoSEQ multiplex PCR reads with MiXCR. Counted here are just over 300,000 distinct CDR3 sequences, about 92% occurring once; the ten biggest clones make up more than 0.06%. Peripheral blood CD8+ and CD4+ T cells were profiled by TCR beta sequencing. The patients who served as multiple sclerosis controls were treatment-naive and had stable or active relapsing-remitting disease that fulfilled the revised McDonald criteria. V lost 4 bases, J lost 10 bases, and 7 bases stayed unmatched. The CDR3 totals 15 residues. The V gene's germline CDR1 is SGDLS and CDR2 YYNGEE.

The chain links TRBV9 to TRBJ2-1; 14 nucleotides match TRBD2. This TCR came from a human donor with multiple sclerosis. Sequencing was done on a sample of CD4+ T cells from PBMCs. This chain's CDR3 is CASSPGTSGRWEQFF. CDR3 coding DNA: TGTGCCAGCAGCCCCGGGACTAGCGGGAGATGGGAGCAGTTCTTC.